This T cell receptor (beta chain) was recorded in a study of identical twins. Study-wide results and limits: Findings came from cross-sectional statistics, without long-term follow-up of donors. Modelling approaches yielded underestimates of out-of-frame TCR alpha sharing between monozygotic twins.

Template switching added a universal primer binding site, and final cDNA carried unique molecular identifiers. Via MiXCR, TCRdb re-called the 5' RACE reads, giving one row per CDR3 protein. The table includes fewer than 900,000 distinct CDR3 sequences, about 20% detected once. This clonotype was observed a handful of times. What it binds is not known. Germline V gene lookup returns CDR1 ENHRY and CDR2 SYGVKD. Trimming shortened V by 4 bases and J by 5 bases, and 11 bases separated the two germline ends. This CDR3 contains 13 residues. These data are also associated with another study on T cells expressing NK-cell markers. That investigation notes: Clarity on HCMV specificity was lacking for the expanded NKG2C+ T cell clones.

This sequence joins TRBV10-3 and TRBJ2-5; D may match TRBD1 or TRBD2 (5 bases each). This sequence originates from a woman under 30 in good health. Sequencing was performed on PBMCs. The CDR3 region has the DNA TGTGCCATCAGTGGAACTAGGGGTGAGACCCAGTACTTC. This codes for CAISGTRGETQYF.